The entry below gives a single T cell receptor beta chain sequence along with its context. Its specificity is unknown. This sample stems from a study of CD8+CD57+ T cells in acquired aplastic anemia. CDR3 and TCR beta VDJ profiling relied on genomic DNA as the template. TCRdb recomputed calls from the reads with MiXCR, one row per CDR3 protein. The profile shows just over 450,000 distinct CDR3 sequences, around 33% of them singletons. This CDR3 has 15 residues. Looked up from germline, CDR1 is SGHTA and CDR2 is FQGNSA. V was pared by 4 bases and J by 4 bases, with 16 bases between. Study-level points and caveats: In common between the patients and the controls were around 29 CD8+ CDR3 sequences. For CD8+ Simpson's diversity, patients and controls showed no significant difference.

It was patients with CD8+CD57+ cell expansion by flow cytometry who were chosen for sequencing. The sequencing input was sorted CD4+, CD8+, or CD8+CD57+ T cells (not recorded which) from PBMCs. The sequence came from a human donor with aplastic anemia. The chain combines TRBV7-2 with TRBJ1-1; D possibly corresponds to TRBD1 (5 bases). DNA of the CDR3: TGTGCCAGCAGCTCCCAAGTAGGGGTAATCACTGAAGCTTTCTTT. It codes for CASSSQVGVITEAFF.